Detailed here is one TCR beta chain. This sample was taken from a study of blood T cell repertoires in COVID-19. At the level of the study: From the United States, Italy and Spain came samples of acute and convalescent COVID-19. The analysed material was cDNA or gDNA that came from T cells, B-cell-depleted T cells, or PBMCs.

In the original workflow: Amplification with reference gene primers provided the estimates of nucleated cell counts. Sequencing used immunoSEQ multiplex PCR; TCRdb keeps in-frame clones, though not all of them. V, J and clone size reflect that table, while D and trimming were determined from the DNA. The sample lists roughly 270,000 clones; roughly 85% were seen once. Trimming left V 3 bases short and J 2 bases short, with 11 bases between. Per germline, CDR1 SQVTM and CDR2 ANQGSEA. The CDR3 is made up of 14 amino acids. This receptor was taken from a man aged 50 to 60 with active or convalescent COVID-19. J is TRBJ1-3 and V is TRBV29-1; perhaps TRBD1 as D (6 bases). Material for sequencing was peripheral blood. CDR3 nucleotides: TGCAGCGTTGATGAGGGGGTGGCTGGAAACACCATATATTTT. It encodes CSVDEGVAGNTIYF.